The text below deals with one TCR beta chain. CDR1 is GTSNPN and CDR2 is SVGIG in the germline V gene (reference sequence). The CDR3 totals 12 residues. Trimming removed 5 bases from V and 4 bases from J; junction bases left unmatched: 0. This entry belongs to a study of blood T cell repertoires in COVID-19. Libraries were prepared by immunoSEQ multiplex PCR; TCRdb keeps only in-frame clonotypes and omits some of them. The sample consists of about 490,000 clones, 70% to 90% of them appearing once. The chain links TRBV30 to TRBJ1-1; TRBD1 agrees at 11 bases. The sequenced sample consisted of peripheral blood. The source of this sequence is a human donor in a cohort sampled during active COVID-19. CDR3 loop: CAWGQGATEAFF. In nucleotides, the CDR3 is TGTGCCTGGGGACAGGGGGCCACTGAAGCTTTCTTT. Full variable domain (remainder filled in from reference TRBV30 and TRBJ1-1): SQTIHQWPATLVQPVGSPLSLECTVEGTSNPNLYWYRQAAGRGLQLLFYSVGIGQISSEVPQNLSASRPQDRQFILSSKKLLLSDSGFYLCAWGQGATEAFFGQGTRLTVV.